The rows below give T cell receptor beta chains drawn from one sample of a study of early stage breast cancer tumors. Assay: immunoSEQ multiplex PCR; the TCRdb copy retains only in-frame clones and omits some. The sample consists of about 28,000 clones, 80% of them appearing once. Sample: blood. These receptors were obtained from a person aged 55 to 69 with breast cancer. The CDR3 runs from the conserved cysteine through the conserved F or W. Fields, in order: D gene, clone size, V gene, J gene, CDR3 protein, CDR3 DNA. The D gene is left open where the match is weak. Size tells how often a clone was seen (once, few, many) or the class of an expanded clone, and some rows leave it out.

d_gene: -
abundance: -
v_gene: TRBV27
j_gene: TRBJ1-5
CDR3aa: CASSLFGRLNQPQHF
CDR3nt: TGTGCCAGCAGTTTATTCGGCAGGCTCAATCAGCCCCAGCATTTT

d_gene: TRBD2
abundance: once
v_gene: TRBV7-3
j_gene: TRBJ2-1
CDR3aa: CASSSTSGEQFF
CDR3nt: TGTGCCAGCAGCTCCACTAGCGGAGAGCAGTTCTTC

d_gene: -
abundance: -
v_gene: TRBV4-3
j_gene: TRBJ1-5
CDR3aa: CASSQQGSQPQHF
CDR3nt: TGCGCCAGCAGCCAACAGGGAAGCCAGCCCCAGCATTTT

d_gene: TRBD1
abundance: few
v_gene: TRBV2
j_gene: TRBJ1-5
CDR3aa: CASRVTGNQPQHF
CDR3nt: TGTGCCAGCAGGGTGACAGGGAATCAGCCCCAGCATTTT

d_gene: -
abundance: -
v_gene: TRBV19
j_gene: TRBJ2-7
CDR3aa: CASSTWDSRGEQYF
CDR3nt: TGTGCCAGTAGTACCTGGGACTCCAGGGGGGAGCAGTACTTC

d_gene: -
abundance: -
v_gene: TRBV6-5
j_gene: TRBJ2-7
CDR3aa: CASSYSRYPPYEQYF
CDR3nt: TGTGCCAGCAGTTACTCGAGGTATCCCCCCTACGAGCAGTACTTC

d_gene: TRBD2
abundance: -
v_gene: TRBV7-2
j_gene: TRBJ2-3
CDR3aa: CASSLAGTSGSTDTQYF
CDR3nt: TGTGCCAGCAGCTTAGCAGGGACTAGCGGAAGCACAGATACGCAGTATTTT

d_gene: TRBD2
abundance: -
v_gene: TRBV9
j_gene: TRBJ2-5
CDR3aa: CASSVERGPGETQYF
CDR3nt: TGTGCCAGCAGCGTGGAGCGGGGCCCGGGGGAGACCCAGTACTTC

d_gene: -
abundance: -
v_gene: TRBV4-3
j_gene: TRBJ2-7
CDR3aa: CASSMGASGAYEQYF
CDR3nt: TGCGCCAGCTCTATGGGGGCTAGCGGCGCCTACGAGCAGTACTTC

d_gene: -
abundance: -
v_gene: TRBV29-1
j_gene: TRBJ1-2
CDR3aa: CSVETGYGYTF
CDR3nt: TGCAGCGTTGAGACAGGTTATGGCTACACCTTC

d_gene: TRBD2
abundance: -
v_gene: TRBV6-5
j_gene: TRBJ2-5
CDR3aa: CASSYSGLAGEETQYF
CDR3nt: TGTGCCAGCAGTTACTCGGGACTAGCGGGAGAAGAGACCCAGTACTTC

d_gene: TRBD1
abundance: -
v_gene: TRBV7-3
j_gene: TRBJ2-7
CDR3aa: CASSLGTEYEQYF
CDR3nt: TGTGCCAGCAGTCTAGGGACAGAGTACGAGCAGTACTTC

d_gene: TRBD1
abundance: -
v_gene: TRBV7-9
j_gene: TRBJ2-5
CDR3aa: CASSTRQGSIQETQYF
CDR3nt: TGTGCCAGCAGCACCCGACAGGGGTCGATCCAAGAGACCCAGTACTTC

d_gene: -
abundance: -
v_gene: TRBV30
j_gene: TRBJ1-5
CDR3aa: CAFGMAYSNQPQHF
CDR3nt: TGTGCCTTCGGGATGGCTTATAGCAATCAGCCCCAGCATTTT

d_gene: -
abundance: -
v_gene: TRBV7-8
j_gene: TRBJ1-5
CDR3aa: CASSLEGGDQPQHF
CDR3nt: TGTGCCAGCAGCTTAGAGGGGGGGGATCAGCCCCAGCATTTT

d_gene: -
abundance: -
v_gene: TRBV30
j_gene: TRBJ2-7
CDR3aa: CAGAQTTRSYEQYF
CDR3nt: TGTGCCGGCGCACAGACCACCCGCTCCTACGAGCAGTACTTC

d_gene: -
abundance: -
v_gene: TRBV11-3
j_gene: TRBJ2-7
CDR3aa: CASSLEGGEQYF
CDR3nt: TGTGCCAGCAGCTTGGAAGGGGGCGAGCAGTACTTC

d_gene: -
abundance: -
v_gene: TRBV29-1
j_gene: TRBJ1-1
CDR3aa: CSVGGGVSEAFF
CDR3nt: TGCAGCGTTGGTGGGGGGGTGTCCGAAGCTTTCTTT

d_gene: TRBD2
abundance: -
v_gene: TRBV7-2
j_gene: TRBJ2-3
CDR3aa: CASSRPGLAGVDTQYF
CDR3nt: TGTGCCAGCAGCCGGCCGGGACTAGCGGGAGTGGATACGCAGTATTTT

d_gene: TRBD1
abundance: -
v_gene: TRBV4-3
j_gene: TRBJ2-5
CDR3aa: CASSQDDRGQTQYF
CDR3nt: TGCGCCAGCAGCCAAGACGACAGGGGCCAGACCCAGTACTTC

d_gene: -
abundance: few
v_gene: TRBV2
j_gene: TRBJ1-5
CDR3aa: CASSPGQSNQPQHF
CDR3nt: TGTGCCAGCAGTCCCGGACAGAGCAATCAGCCCCAGCATTTT

d_gene: TRBD1
abundance: -
v_gene: TRBV29-1
j_gene: TRBJ1-5
CDR3aa: CSVAGTENQPQHF
CDR3nt: TGCAGCGTTGCCGGGACAGAAAATCAGCCCCAGCATTTT

d_gene: -
abundance: -
v_gene: TRBV7-9
j_gene: TRBJ1-5
CDR3aa: CASSSTGTHQPQHF
CDR3nt: TGTGCCAGCAGTTCTACCGGGACACATCAGCCCCAGCATTTT

d_gene: TRBD2
abundance: -
v_gene: TRBV4-3
j_gene: TRBJ2-2
CDR3aa: CASSQRLAALTGELFF
CDR3nt: TGCGCCAGCAGCCAGCGGCTAGCGGCGTTAACCGGGGAGCTGTTTTTT

d_gene: -
abundance: once
v_gene: TRBV9
j_gene: TRBJ1-2
CDR3aa: CASSATPGGRQTNYGYTF
CDR3nt: TGTGCCAGCAGCGCTACCCCCGGGGGAAGGCAGACCAACTATGGCTACACCTTC

d_gene: -
abundance: -
v_gene: TRBV28
j_gene: TRBJ2-7
CDR3aa: CASTIEPYEQYF
CDR3nt: TGTGCCAGCACTATTGAGCCCTACGAGCAGTACTTC

d_gene: -
abundance: -
v_gene: TRBV27
j_gene: TRBJ1-2
CDR3aa: CASSTAFNYGYTF
CDR3nt: TGTGCCAGCAGTACAGCTTTTAACTATGGCTACACCTTC

d_gene: -
abundance: -
v_gene: TRBV18
j_gene: TRBJ1-2
CDR3aa: CASSLRLLLYGYTF
CDR3nt: TGTGCCAGCTCACTCCGGTTACTACTCTATGGCTACACCTTC

d_gene: -
abundance: -
v_gene: TRBV19
j_gene: TRBJ1-5
CDR3aa: CASNLQGQPQHF
CDR3nt: TGTGCCAGTAATTTGCAGGGTCAGCCCCAGCATTTT

d_gene: -
abundance: -
v_gene: TRBV6-5
j_gene: TRBJ2-7
CDR3aa: CASSSTKGGLYYEQYF
CDR3nt: TGTGCCAGCAGTTCTACGAAGGGGGGGCTGTACTACGAGCAGTACTTC

d_gene: -
abundance: few
v_gene: TRBV27
j_gene: TRBJ1-1
CDR3aa: CASSLFGTSNTEAFF
CDR3nt: TGTGCCAGCAGTTTATTTGGGACTAGCAACACTGAAGCTTTCTTT

d_gene: -
abundance: -
v_gene: TRBV13
j_gene: TRBJ2-7
CDR3aa: CASSSRQPYEQYF
CDR3nt: TGTGCCAGCAGCTCGCGACAGCCGTACGAGCAGTACTTC

d_gene: TRBD1
abundance: -
v_gene: TRBV18
j_gene: TRBJ2-7
CDR3aa: CASSPNTGENEQYF
CDR3nt: TGTGCCAGCTCCCCTAACACAGGGGAGAACGAGCAGTACTTC

d_gene: -
abundance: -
v_gene: TRBV30
j_gene: TRBJ2-7
CDR3aa: CAWSKGSPYEQYF
CDR3nt: TGTGCCTGGAGTAAGGGGTCCCCCTACGAGCAGTACTTC

d_gene: TRBD1
abundance: -
v_gene: TRBV19
j_gene: TRBJ2-4
CDR3aa: CASRRRQGKNIQYF
CDR3nt: TGTGCCAGTAGGAGAAGACAGGGGAAAAACATTCAGTACTTC

d_gene: -
abundance: -
v_gene: TRBV5-4
j_gene: TRBJ1-1
CDR3aa: CASSSENTEAFF
CDR3nt: TGTGCCAGCAGCTCAGAGAACACTGAAGCTTTCTTT

d_gene: TRBD2
abundance: -
v_gene: TRBV5-1
j_gene: TRBJ2-5
CDR3aa: CASSLGASGQETQYF
CDR3nt: TGCGCCAGCAGCTTGGGGGCTAGCGGGCAAGAGACCCAGTACTTC

d_gene: -
abundance: few
v_gene: TRBV6-5
j_gene: TRBJ1-5
CDR3aa: CASSYSTSANQPQHF
CDR3nt: TGTGCCAGCAGTTACTCGACGTCAGCGAATCAGCCCCAGCATTTT

d_gene: -
abundance: -
v_gene: TRBV28
j_gene: TRBJ2-7
CDR3aa: CASSSITMEYF
CDR3nt: TGTGCCAGCAGTTCTATCACGATGGAGTACTTC

d_gene: TRBD1
abundance: -
v_gene: TRBV11-2
j_gene: TRBJ2-2
CDR3aa: CASSLRGGEKTGELFF
CDR3nt: TGTGCCAGCAGCTTAAGAGGGGGCGAGAAGACCGGGGAGCTGTTTTTT

d_gene: TRBD2
abundance: -
v_gene: TRBV11-2
j_gene: TRBJ2-7
CDR3aa: CASAGASGPYEQYF
CDR3nt: TGTGCCAGCGCGGGAGCTAGCGGGCCCTACGAGCAGTACTTC

d_gene: TRBD1
abundance: once
v_gene: TRBV28
j_gene: TRBJ1-2
CDR3aa: CASSLGAGGDYGYTF
CDR3nt: TGTGCCAGCAGTTTGGGGGCAGGGGGCGACTATGGCTACACCTTC

d_gene: TRBD2
abundance: -
v_gene: TRBV29-1
j_gene: TRBJ2-7
CDR3aa: CSVEALAGETYEQYF
CDR3nt: TGCAGCGTTGAAGCCCTAGCGGGAGAGACGTACGAGCAGTACTTC

d_gene: -
abundance: -
v_gene: TRBV5-4
j_gene: TRBJ2-2
CDR3aa: CASRMGQGRGELFF
CDR3nt: TGTGCCAGCAGAATGGGCCAGGGGCGCGGGGAGCTGTTTTTT

d_gene: -
abundance: -
v_gene: TRBV5-8
j_gene: TRBJ1-1
CDR3aa: CASSFGRDTEAFF
CDR3nt: TGTGCCAGCAGCTTCGGCAGGGACACTGAAGCTTTCTTT

d_gene: TRBD1
abundance: once
v_gene: TRBV7-2
j_gene: TRBJ2-1
CDR3aa: CASSSTGGPYNEQFF
CDR3nt: TGTGCCAGCAGCTCGACAGGGGGACCCTACAATGAGCAGTTCTTC

d_gene: -
abundance: few
v_gene: TRBV5-4
j_gene: TRBJ2-7
CDR3aa: CASSLGQLYEQYF
CDR3nt: TGTGCCAGCAGCTTGGGACAGCTCTACGAGCAGTACTTC

d_gene: TRBD1
abundance: -
v_gene: TRBV9
j_gene: TRBJ1-2
CDR3aa: CASSVGTGKDYGYTF
CDR3nt: TGTGCCAGCAGCGTCGGGACAGGGAAAGACTATGGCTACACCTTC

d_gene: -
abundance: few
v_gene: TRBV19
j_gene: TRBJ2-1
CDR3aa: CASSIAGPDSYNEQFF
CDR3nt: TGTGCCAGTAGTATAGCTGGGCCCGACTCCTACAATGAGCAGTTCTTC

d_gene: -
abundance: -
v_gene: TRBV7-6
j_gene: TRBJ2-3
CDR3aa: CASSTSLRGRSDTQYF
CDR3nt: TGTGCCAGCAGCACATCCCTCAGGGGAAGGTCAGATACGCAGTATTTT